This TCR beta chain stems from a study of T-cell memory formation after mild COVID-19. 5'RACE with constant-segment primers built TCRalpha and TCRbeta cDNA libraries with UMIs. TCRdb processed the 5' RACE reads anew with MiXCR; each CDR3 protein has one entry. The repertoire holds a few hundred thousand distinct CDR3 sequences, with around 30% as singletons. After removal of 5 bases from V and 6 bases from J, the junction contained 6 bases not matched to a gene. The germline V gene encodes CDR1 SGHVS and CDR2 FNYEAQ. The length of the CDR3 is 13 residues. This clonotype appeared a few times. The rearrangement links TRBV7-6 to TRBJ2-7; 8 bases are a match to TRBD2. The source material was PBMCs or a T cell subset sorted from them (not recorded which). The TCR comes from an adult woman who had mild COVID-19 (a few samples of this study predate the infection). Cell type and time point are not known. The CDR3 DNA follows: TGTGCCAGCAGCCCCGGACTAGCCTTCGAGCAGTACTTC. This translates into CASSPGLAFEQYF.